Listed below are T cell receptor beta chains from one sample, sequenced in a study of molecular identifiers for immune sequencing clone quantification. TCRdb independently ran MiXCR on the PCR reads; one entry per CDR3 protein. The repertoire holds around 460,000 distinct CDR3 sequences, with around 21% as singletons. Input material: naive CD8+ T cells from blood, with Jurkat cell RNA spiked in. These receptors were taken from a human donor in good health. Some libraries in this study had Jurkat cell RNA spiked in. CDR3s include the opening cysteine and the closing phenylalanine or tryptophan. Rows give clone size only sometimes, using once, few, many, or a class for an expanded clone.

V	J	size	CDR3
TRBV23-1	TRBJ2-4	many	CASPQGASLAKNIQYF
TRBV2	TRBJ2-3	few	CASSEAGGAFYTDTQYF
TRBV4-3	TRBJ2-1	many	CASSQERIQGVNEQFF
TRBV4-1	TRBJ1-1	many	CASARQENTEAFF
TRBV6-6	TRBJ1-4	NA	CASSETGQIEKLFF
TRBV6-5	TRBJ2-7	NA	CASSYSLAETYKQYF
TRBV15	TRBJ2-5	NA	CATSRYRQGEETQYF
TRBV27	TRBJ2-5	many	CASSFSTQETQYF
TRBV7-9	TRBJ2-4	many	CASSLVEGQAKNIQYF
TRBV19	TRBJ2-3	NA	CASSMGLQDTQYF
TRBV7-6	TRBJ2-3	many	CASSLARGGTDTQYF
TRBV7-9	TRBJ2-3	NA	CTSSLRGDTQYF
TRBV12-3/TRBV12-4	TRBJ1-2	NA	CAGSPRGEHNYGYTF
TRBV5-1	TRBJ2-2	NA	CASSLGYWSTRMNTGELFF
TRBV6-5	TRBJ2-5	many	CASSVHGQETQYF
TRBV7-9	TRBJ2-4	many	CASSPPLAGGKNIQYF
TRBV27	TRBJ2-1	many	CASSLRQGAPNEQFF
TRBV6-5	TRBJ1-5	few	CASSSDRVGNQPQHF
TRBV5-1	TRBJ1-1	few	CASSLQGSAEAFF
TRBV29-1	TRBJ2-5	NA	CSVGRDGGGRTETQYF
TRBV4-3	TRBJ2-3	many	CASSQESGEQTDTQYF
TRBV19	TRBJ2-4	NA	CTSSMGGALDIQNF
TRBV4-1	TRBJ1-5	many	CASSLADRSNQPQHF
TRBV12-3/TRBV12-4	TRBJ1-2	few	CASSTPGQRGYTF
TRBV4-3	TRBJ1-2	NA	CASSQGGGSYGYTF
TRBV28	TRBJ1-1	few	CASSSGHQDTEAFF
TRBV7-9	TRBJ1-3	many	CASSLGNTIYF
TRBV6-4	TRBJ2-1	NA	CASSLLAGSSYNGQFF
TRBV7-9	TRBJ1-3	NA	CASSSDGREGNTKYF
TRBV20-1	TRBJ2-7	few	CSAWTSSYEQYF
TRBV12-3/TRBV12-4	TRBJ2-3	NA	CASSLADSRGTQYF
TRBV20-1	TRBJ2-3	few	CSARLAGEVPDTQYF
TRBV27	TRBJ2-3	NA	CASSLSTSGSGGSWDTQYF
TRBV13	TRBJ2-3	few	CASSYGTAVTTDTQYF
TRBV5-1	TRBJ2-5	many	CASSLEWGLQETQYF
TRBV13	TRBJ2-2	few	CASSLTRVRNTGELFF
TRBV7-9	TRBJ1-5	many	CASSLGTGGPQHF
TRBV30	TRBJ1-5	NA	CAWSQSRTGRQPQHF
TRBV6-2/TRBV6-3	TRBJ2-7	NA	CASTLRTGAYEQYF
TRBV7-9	TRBJ2-1	NA	CASTSFSYNAQFF
TRBV6-1	TRBJ2-7	few	CASIHPSYEQYF
TRBV7-9	TRBJ2-7	many	CASSERTGSRNEQYF